The entry below gives a single TCR beta chain sequence along with its context. The data stem from a study of blood T cell repertoires in COVID-19. Sequencing used immunoSEQ multiplex PCR; TCRdb keeps in-frame clones, though not all of them. This table holds approximately 230,000 clones, about 85% found once. Trimming at V came to 4 bases and at J to 12 bases, leaving 6 bases not matched to a gene. Germline V gives CDR1 SGHDN, CDR2 FVKESK. This CDR3 has 14 residues. The origin of this receptor is a man aged 18 to 29 with active or convalescent COVID-19. Sequencing used peripheral blood. The chain combines TRBV14 with TRBJ2-3; 14 bases match TRBD2. Written as DNA, the CDR3 is TGTGCCAGCAGCCGAAGGACTAGCGGGAGGATTCAGTATTTT. It specifies CASSRRTSGRIQYF.